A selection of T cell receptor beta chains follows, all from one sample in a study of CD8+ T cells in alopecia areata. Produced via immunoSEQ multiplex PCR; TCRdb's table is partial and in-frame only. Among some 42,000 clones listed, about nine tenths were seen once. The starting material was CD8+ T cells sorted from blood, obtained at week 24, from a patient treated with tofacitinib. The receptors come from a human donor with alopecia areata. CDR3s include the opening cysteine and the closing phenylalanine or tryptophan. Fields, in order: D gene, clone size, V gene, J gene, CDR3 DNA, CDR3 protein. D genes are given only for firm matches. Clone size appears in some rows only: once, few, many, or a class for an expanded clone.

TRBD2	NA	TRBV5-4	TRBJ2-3	TGTGCCAGCAGCCAAGGCGGGGGTGCTTCAGATACGCAGTATTTT	CASSQGGGASDTQYF
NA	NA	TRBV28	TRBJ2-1	TGTGCCAGCAGTTTATTAGGGAACTCCTACAATGAGCAGTTCTTC	CASSLLGNSYNEQFF
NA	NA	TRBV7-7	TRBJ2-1	TGTGCTAGCAGCCTAGGTCCGAGCTCCTACAATGAGCAGTTCTTC	CASSLGPSSYNEQFF
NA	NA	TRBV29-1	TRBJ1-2	TGCAGCGTTGACCAGGGAATTCATGGCTACACCTTC	CSVDQGIHGYTF
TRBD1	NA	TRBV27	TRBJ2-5	TGTGCCAGCAGTTTAGGGACAGAAGAGACCCAGTACTTC	CASSLGTEETQYF
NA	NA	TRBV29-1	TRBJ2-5	TGCAGCGTTGAATGGTGGGCCAAGGAGACCCAGTACTTC	CSVEWWAKETQYF
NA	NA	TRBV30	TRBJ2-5	TGTGCCTGGAGGGGACTCCTATCAGGGGGTGGAGAGACCCAGTACTTC	CAWRGLLSGGGETQYF
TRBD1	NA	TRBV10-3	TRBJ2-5	TGTGCCATCAGTTATGACAGGGTGGAGACCCAGTACTTC	CAISYDRVETQYF
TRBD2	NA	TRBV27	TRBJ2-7	TGTGCCAGCAGCATGACTAGCGGGGGCTACGAGCAGTACTTC	CASSMTSGGYEQYF
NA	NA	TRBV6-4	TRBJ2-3	TGTGCCAGCAGTGAGGACGGAGCCACAGATACGCAGTATTTT	CASSEDGATDTQYF
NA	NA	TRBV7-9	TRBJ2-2	TGTGCCAGCAGCTCCACGCCAGAGGGGTACACCGGGGAGCTGTTTTTT	CASSSTPEGYTGELFF
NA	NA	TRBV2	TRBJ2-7	TGTGCCAGCAGTGATATGTTATCCTACGAGCAGTACTTC	CASSDMLSYEQYF
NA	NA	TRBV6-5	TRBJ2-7	TGTGCCAGCAGTTACGAGGGACGGTCAGGAGCCTACGAGCAGTACTTC	CASSYEGRSGAYEQYF
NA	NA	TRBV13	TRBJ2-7	TGTGCCAGCAGCCCCGGAGGCGCGTACGAGCAGTACTTC	CASSPGGAYEQYF
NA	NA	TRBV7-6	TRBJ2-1	TGTGCCAGCAGCTTGGATCCTAATGAGCAGTTCTTC	CASSLDPNEQFF
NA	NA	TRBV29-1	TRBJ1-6	TGCAGCGTTGAAGATAGGGGCGGCTCCTATAATTCACCCCTCCACTTT	CSVEDRGGSYNSPLHF
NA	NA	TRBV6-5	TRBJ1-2	TGTGCCAGCAGTTACTCTCAGGGACGCGGTGGCTACACCTTC	CASSYSQGRGGYTF
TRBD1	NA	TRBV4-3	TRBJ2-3	TGCGCCAGCAGCCCCGGGACAGGGAGGGCAGATACGCAGTATTTT	CASSPGTGRADTQYF
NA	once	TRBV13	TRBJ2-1	TGTGCCAGCAGCTCTAGCGCCCTCGCGAATGAGCAGTTCTTC	CASSSSALANEQFF
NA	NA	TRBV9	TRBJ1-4	TGTGCCAGCAGCGCGTTTGGGACGGCCCATGAAAAACTGTTTTTT	CASSAFGTAHEKLFF
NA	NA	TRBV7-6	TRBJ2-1	TGTGCCAGCAGCTTAGGTGGCCAGGAGATTTCCTACAATGAGCAGTTCTTC	CASSLGGQEISYNEQFF
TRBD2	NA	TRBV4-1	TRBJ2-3	TGCGCCAGCAGCCAAGGGCTAGCGGGGGACACAGATACGCAGTATTTT	CASSQGLAGDTDTQYF
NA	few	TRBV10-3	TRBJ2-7	TGTGCCACTACAGGGAAACAATCCCCTTTTTACGAGCAGTACTTC	CATTGKQSPFYEQYF
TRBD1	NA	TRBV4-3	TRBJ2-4	TGCGCCAGCAGCCAAGTAGAGGGGGCAAGTAACATTCAGTACTTC	CASSQVEGASNIQYF
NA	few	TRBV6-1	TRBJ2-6	TGTGCCAGCAGTCCTGGGGCCAACGTCCTGACTTTC	CASSPGANVLTF
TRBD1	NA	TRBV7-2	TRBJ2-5	TGTGCCAGCAGCTTAGAAAAGGGACAGGACCTGGGGTACCAAGAGACCCAGTACTTC	CASSLEKGQDLGYQETQYF
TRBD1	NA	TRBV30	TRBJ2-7	TGTGCCTCAGACCAGACAGGGGTCAACTACGAGCAGTACTTC	CASDQTGVNYEQYF
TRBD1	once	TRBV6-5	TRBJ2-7	TGTGCCAGCAGTTACTCGAGCGGGACAGGGTGGGAGCAGTACTTC	CASSYSSGTGWEQYF
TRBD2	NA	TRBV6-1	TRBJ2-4	TGTGCCAGCAGCGGGGGGGAGGAGGTCAAAAACATTCAGTACTTC	CASSGGEEVKNIQYF
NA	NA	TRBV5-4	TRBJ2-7	TGTGCCAGCAGCTTGAGAGGCGAGGGGGGGGTTCAGTACTTC	CASSLRGEGGVQYF
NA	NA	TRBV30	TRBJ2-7	TGTGCCTGGAGTGACTTGCGACAGGGAGGCGACGAGCAGTACTTC	CAWSDLRQGGDEQYF